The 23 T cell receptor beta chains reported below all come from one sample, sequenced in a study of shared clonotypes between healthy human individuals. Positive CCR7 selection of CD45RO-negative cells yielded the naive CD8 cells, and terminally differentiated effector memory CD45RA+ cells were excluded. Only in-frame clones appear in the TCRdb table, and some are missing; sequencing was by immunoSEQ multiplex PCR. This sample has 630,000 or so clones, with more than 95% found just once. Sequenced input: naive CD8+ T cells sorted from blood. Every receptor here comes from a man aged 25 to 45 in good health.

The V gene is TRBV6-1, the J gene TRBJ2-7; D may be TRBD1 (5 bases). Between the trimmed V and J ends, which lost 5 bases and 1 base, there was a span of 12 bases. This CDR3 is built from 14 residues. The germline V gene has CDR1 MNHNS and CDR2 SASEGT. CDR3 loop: CASSPQGDSYEQYF. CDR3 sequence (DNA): TGTGCCAGCAGTCCTCAGGGTGATTCCTACGAGCAGTACTTC.

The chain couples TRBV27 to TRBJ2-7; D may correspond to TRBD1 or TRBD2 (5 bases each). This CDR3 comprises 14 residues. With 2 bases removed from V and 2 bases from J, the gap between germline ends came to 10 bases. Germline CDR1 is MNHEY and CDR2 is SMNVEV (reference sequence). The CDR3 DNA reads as TGTGCCAGCAGTTTACCGGGACGCCCCTACGAGCAGTACTTC. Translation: CASSLPGRPYEQYF.

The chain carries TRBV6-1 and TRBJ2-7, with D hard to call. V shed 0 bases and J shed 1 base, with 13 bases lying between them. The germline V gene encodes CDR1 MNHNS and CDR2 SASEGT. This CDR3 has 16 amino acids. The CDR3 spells CASSEAVFSESYEQYF. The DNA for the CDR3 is TGTGCCAGCAGTGAAGCGGTATTCAGCGAGTCCTACGAGCAGTACTTC.

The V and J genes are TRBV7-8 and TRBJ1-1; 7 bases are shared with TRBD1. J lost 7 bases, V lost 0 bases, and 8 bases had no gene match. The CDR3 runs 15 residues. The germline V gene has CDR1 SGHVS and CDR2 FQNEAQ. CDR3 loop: CASSLALGQSLEAFF. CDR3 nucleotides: TGTGCCAGCAGCTTAGCGTTGGGACAGTCCCTTGAAGCTTTCTTT.

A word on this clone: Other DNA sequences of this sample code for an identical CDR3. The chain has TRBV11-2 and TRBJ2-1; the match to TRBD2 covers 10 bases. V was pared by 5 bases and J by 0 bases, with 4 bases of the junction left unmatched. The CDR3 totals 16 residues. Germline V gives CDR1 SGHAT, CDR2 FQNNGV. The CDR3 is CASSRTSGSSYNEQFF. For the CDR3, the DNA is TGTGCCAGCAGCCGGACTAGCGGAAGCTCCTACAATGAGCAGTTCTTC.

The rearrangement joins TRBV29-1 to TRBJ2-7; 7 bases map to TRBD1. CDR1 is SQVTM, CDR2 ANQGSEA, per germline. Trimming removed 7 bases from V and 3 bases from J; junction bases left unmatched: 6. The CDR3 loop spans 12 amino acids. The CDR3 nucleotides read TGCAGCGCGAGAGGGACAGACTACGAGCAGTACTTC. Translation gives CSARGTDYEQYF.

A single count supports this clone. CDR3 sequence reads: CASSLEGTQETQYF. CDR3 nucleotide sequence: TGCGCCAGCAGCTTAGAGGGGACTCAAGAGACCCAGTACTTC. The chain uses TRBV5-1 and TRBJ2-5, with TRBD2 as a possible D gene (6 bases). The length of the CDR3 is 14 residues. With 2 bases removed from V and 2 bases from J, the gap between germline ends came to 10 bases. Germline lookup yields CDR1 SGHRS and CDR2 YFSETQ.

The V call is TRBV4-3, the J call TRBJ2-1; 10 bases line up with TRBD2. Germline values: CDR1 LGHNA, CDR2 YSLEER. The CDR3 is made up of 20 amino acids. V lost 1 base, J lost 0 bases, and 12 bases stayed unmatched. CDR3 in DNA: TGCGCCAGCAGCCAAGTGGGGGCTAGCGGGAGCCTCTCCTCCTACAATGAGCAGTTCTTC. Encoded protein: CASSQVGASGSLSSYNEQFF.

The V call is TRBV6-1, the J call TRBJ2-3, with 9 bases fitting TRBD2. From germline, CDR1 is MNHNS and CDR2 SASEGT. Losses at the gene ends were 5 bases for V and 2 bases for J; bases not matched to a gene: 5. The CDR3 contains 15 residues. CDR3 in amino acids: CASSFPSGATDTQYF. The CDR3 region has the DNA TGTGCCAGCAGTTTTCCTAGCGGGGCCACAGATACGCAGTATTTT.

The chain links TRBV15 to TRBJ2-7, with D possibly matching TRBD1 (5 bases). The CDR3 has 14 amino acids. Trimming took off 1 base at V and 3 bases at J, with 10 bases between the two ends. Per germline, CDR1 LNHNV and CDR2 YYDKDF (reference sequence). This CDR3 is CATSRGTMNYEQYF. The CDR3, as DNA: TGTGCCACCAGCAGAGGGACAATGAACTACGAGCAGTACTTC.

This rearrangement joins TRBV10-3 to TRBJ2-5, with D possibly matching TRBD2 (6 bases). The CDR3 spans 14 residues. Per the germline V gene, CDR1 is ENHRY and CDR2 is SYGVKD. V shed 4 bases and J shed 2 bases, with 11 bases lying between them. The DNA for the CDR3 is TGTGCCATCAGTGTGCGGGGCGAACAAGAGACCCAGTACTTC. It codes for CAISVRGEQETQYF.

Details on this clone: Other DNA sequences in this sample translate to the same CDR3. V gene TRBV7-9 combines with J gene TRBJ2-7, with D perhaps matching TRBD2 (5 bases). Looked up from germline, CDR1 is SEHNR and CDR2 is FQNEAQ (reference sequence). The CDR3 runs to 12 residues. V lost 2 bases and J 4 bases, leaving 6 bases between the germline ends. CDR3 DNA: TGTGCCAGCAGCTTACGGGGATACGAGCAGTACTTC. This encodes CASSLRGYEQYF.

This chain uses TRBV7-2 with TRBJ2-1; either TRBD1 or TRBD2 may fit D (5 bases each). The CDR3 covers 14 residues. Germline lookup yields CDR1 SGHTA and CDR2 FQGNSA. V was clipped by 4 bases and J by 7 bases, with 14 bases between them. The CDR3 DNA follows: TGTGCCAGCAGCTCAATTGGGGGAAATAATGAGCAGTTCTTC. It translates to CASSSIGGNNEQFF.

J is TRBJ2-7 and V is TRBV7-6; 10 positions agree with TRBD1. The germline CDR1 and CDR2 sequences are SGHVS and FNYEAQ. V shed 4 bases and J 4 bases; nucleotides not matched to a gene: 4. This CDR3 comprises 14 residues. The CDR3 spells CASSYRDRGYEQYF. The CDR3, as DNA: TGTGCCAGCAGCTACCGGGACAGGGGTTACGAGCAGTACTTC. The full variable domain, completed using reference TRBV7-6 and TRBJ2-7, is GAGVSQSPRYKVTKRGQDVALRCDPISGHVSLYWYRQALGQGPEFLTYFNYEAQQDKSGLPNDRFSAERPEGSISTLTIQRTEQRDSAMYRCASSYRDRGYEQYFGPGTRLTVT.

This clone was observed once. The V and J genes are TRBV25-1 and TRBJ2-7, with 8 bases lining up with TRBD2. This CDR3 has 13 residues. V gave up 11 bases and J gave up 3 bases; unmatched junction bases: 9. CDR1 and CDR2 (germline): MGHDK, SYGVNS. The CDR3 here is CASGPGTSYEQYF. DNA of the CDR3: TGTGCCTCGGGACCCGGGACTAGCTACGAGCAGTACTTC.

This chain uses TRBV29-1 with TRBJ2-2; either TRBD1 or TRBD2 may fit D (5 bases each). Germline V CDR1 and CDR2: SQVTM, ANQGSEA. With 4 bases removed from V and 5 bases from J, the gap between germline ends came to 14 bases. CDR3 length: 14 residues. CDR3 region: CSVALWGSTGELFF. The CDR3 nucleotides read TGCAGCGTTGCCCTTTGGGGGTCGACCGGGGAGCTGTTTTTT.

DNA for the CDR3: TGTGCCAGCAGCTTAGGAATCCCTAGCACAGATACGCAGTATTTT. Protein sequence: CASSLGIPSTDTQYF. This chain joins TRBV11-1 and TRBJ2-3; D is undetermined. Trimming removed 1 base from V and 0 bases from J, with 8 bases in between. The germline V gene has CDR1 SGHAT and CDR2 FQDESV (reference sequence). CDR3 length: 15 amino acids.

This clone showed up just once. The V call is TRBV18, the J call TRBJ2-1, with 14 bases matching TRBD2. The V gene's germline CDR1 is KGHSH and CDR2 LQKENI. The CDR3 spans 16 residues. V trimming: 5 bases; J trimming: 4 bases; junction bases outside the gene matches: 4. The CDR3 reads CASSGGLAGVYNEQFF. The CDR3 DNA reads TGTGCCAGCTCAGGGGGACTAGCGGGAGTATACAATGAGCAGTTCTTC. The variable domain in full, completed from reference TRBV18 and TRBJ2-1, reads NAGVMQNPRHLVRRRGQEARLRCSPMKGHSHVYWYRQLPEEGLKFMVYLQKENIIDESGMPKERFSAEFPKEGPSILRIQQVVRGDSAAYFCASSGGLAGVYNEQFFGPGTRLTVL.

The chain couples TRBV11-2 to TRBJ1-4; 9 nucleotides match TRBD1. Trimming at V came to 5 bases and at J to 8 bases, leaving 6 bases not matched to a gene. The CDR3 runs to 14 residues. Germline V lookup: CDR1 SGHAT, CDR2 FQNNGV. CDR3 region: CASSHGTGWEKLFF. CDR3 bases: TGTGCCAGCAGCCACGGGACAGGGTGGGAAAAACTGTTTTTT.

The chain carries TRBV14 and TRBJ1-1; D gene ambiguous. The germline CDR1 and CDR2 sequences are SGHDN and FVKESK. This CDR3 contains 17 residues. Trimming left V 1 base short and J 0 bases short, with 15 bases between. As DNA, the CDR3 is TGTGCCAGCAGCCAAGGTGGATTAGGGCTTTTGAACACTGAAGCTTTCTTT. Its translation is CASSQGGLGLLNTEAFF.

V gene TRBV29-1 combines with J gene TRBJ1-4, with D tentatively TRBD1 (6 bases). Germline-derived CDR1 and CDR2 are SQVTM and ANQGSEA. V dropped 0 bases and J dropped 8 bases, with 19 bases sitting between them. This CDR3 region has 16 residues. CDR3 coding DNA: TGCAGCGTTGAAGATCCGGGGGCGGCAACGGGAGAAAAACTGTTTTTT. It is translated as CSVEDPGAATGEKLFF.

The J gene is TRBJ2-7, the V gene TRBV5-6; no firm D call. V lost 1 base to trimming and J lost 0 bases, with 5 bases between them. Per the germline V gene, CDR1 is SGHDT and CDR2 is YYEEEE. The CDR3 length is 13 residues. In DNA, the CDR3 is TGTGCCAGCAGCTTGACTCTCTCCTACGAGCAGTACTTC. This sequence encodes CASSLTLSYEQYF. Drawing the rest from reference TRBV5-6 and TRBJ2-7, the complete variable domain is DAGVTQSPTHLIKTRGQQVTLRCSPKSGHDTVSWYQQALGQGPQFIFQYYEEEERQRGNFPDRFSGHQFPNYSSELNVNALLLGDSALYLCASSLTLSYEQYFGPGTRLTVT.

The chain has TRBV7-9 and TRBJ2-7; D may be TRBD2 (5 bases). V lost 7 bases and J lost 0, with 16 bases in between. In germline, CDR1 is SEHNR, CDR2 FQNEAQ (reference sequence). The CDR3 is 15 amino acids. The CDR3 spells CASTHPGGGSYEQYF. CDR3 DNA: TGTGCCAGCACCCATCCTGGCGGAGGCTCCTACGAGCAGTACTTC.